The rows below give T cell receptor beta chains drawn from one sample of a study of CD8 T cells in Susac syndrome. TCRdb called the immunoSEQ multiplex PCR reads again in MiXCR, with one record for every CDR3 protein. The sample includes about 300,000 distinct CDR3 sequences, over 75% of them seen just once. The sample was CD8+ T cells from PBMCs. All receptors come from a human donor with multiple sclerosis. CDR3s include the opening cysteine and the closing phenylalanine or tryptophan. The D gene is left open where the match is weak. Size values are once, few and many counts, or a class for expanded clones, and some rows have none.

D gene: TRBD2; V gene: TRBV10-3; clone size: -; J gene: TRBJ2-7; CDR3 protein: CAISTLAGVSQYF; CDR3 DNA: TGTGCCATCAGTACACTAGCGGGGGTCTCCCAGTACTTC
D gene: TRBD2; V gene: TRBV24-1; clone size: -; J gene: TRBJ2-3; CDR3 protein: CATSDSRPGLAGGADTQYF; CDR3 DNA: TGTGCCACCAGTGATTCCCGACCGGGACTAGCGGGAGGAGCGGATACGCAGTATTTT
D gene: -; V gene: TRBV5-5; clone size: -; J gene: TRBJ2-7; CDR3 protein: CASRIGTSHEQYF; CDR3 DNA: TGTGCCAGCAGAATAGGGACATCTCACGAGCAGTACTTC
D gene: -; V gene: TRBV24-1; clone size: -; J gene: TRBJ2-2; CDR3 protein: CATRDSRTGELFF; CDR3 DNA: TGTGCCACCAGGGACAGCAGAACCGGGGAGCTGTTTTTT
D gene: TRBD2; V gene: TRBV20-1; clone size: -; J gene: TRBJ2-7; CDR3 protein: CSRTKTSPTYEQYF; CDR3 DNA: TGCAGTCGAACTAAGACTAGCCCAACCTACGAGCAGTACTTC
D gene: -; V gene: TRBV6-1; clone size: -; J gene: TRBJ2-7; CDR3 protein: CASSLGGAGPYEQYF; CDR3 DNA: TGTGCCAGCAGTTTGGGGGGGGCCGGTCCCTACGAGCAGTACTTC
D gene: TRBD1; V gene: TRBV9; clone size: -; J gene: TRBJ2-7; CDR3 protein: CASSVGQGAYEQYF; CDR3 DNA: TGTGCCAGCAGCGTAGGGCAGGGGGCCTACGAGCAGTACTTC
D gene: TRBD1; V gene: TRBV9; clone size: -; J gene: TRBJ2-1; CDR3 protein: CASSAGTGDYNEQFF; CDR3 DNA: TGTGCCAGCAGCGCCGGGACAGGAGACTACAATGAGCAGTTCTTC
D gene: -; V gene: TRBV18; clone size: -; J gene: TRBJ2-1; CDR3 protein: CASSPVDSGEQFF; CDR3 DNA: TGTGCCAGCTCACCCGTGGACAGCGGGGAGCAGTTCTTC
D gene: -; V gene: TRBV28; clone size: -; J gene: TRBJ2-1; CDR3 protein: CASSLYRATYNEQFF; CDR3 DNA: TGTGCCAGCAGTTTATACCGGGCGACCTACAATGAGCAGTTCTTC
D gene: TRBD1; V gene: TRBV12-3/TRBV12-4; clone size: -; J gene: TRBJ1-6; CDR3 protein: CASSLGDSNSPLHF; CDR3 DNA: TGTGCCAGCAGTTTAGGGGACAGTAATTCACCCCTCCACTTT
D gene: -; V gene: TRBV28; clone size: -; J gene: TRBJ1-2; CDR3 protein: CASSRSYGYTF; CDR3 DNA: TGTGCCAGCAGTCGCAGCTATGGCTACACCTTC
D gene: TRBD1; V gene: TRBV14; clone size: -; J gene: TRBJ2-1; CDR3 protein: CASSPHPDRGPYNEQFF; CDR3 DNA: TGTGCCAGCAGCCCACACCCGGACAGGGGTCCCTACAATGAGCAGTTCTTC
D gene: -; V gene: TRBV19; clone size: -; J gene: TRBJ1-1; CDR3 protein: CASSLTGEAFF; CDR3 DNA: TGTGCCAGTAGTCTCACAGGGGAAGCTTTCTTT
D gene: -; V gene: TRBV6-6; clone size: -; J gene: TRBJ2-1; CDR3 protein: CASSYPDNEQFF; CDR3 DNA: TGTGCCAGCAGTTACCCCGACAATGAGCAGTTCTTC
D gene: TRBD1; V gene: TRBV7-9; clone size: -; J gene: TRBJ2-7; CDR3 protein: CASSLAFGQGFDEQYF; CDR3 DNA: TGTGCCAGCAGCTTAGCTTTTGGACAGGGGTTCGACGAGCAGTACTTC
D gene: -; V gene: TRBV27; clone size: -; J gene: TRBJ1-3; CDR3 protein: CASSFGKAGNTIYF; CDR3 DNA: TGTGCCAGCAGTTTCGGGAAGGCTGGAAACACCATATATTTT
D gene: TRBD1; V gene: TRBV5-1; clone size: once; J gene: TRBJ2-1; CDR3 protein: CASSWGTGGNEQFF; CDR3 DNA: TGCGCCAGCAGCTGGGGGACAGGGGGCAATGAGCAGTTCTTC
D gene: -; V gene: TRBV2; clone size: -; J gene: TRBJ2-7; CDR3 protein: CASKDSEQYF; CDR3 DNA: TGTGCCAGCAAAGACTCAGAGCAGTACTTC
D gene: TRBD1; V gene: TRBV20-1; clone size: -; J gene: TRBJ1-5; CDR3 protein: CSADWGNRGGGNQPQHF; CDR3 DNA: TGCAGTGCTGATTGGGGGAACAGGGGAGGAGGCAATCAGCCCCAGCATTTT
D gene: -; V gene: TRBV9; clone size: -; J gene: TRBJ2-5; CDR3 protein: CASSVSGTVQTQYF; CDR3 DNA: TGTGCCAGCAGCGTAAGCGGGACAGTACAGACCCAGTACTTC
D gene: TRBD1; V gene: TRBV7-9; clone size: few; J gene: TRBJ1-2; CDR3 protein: CATATGANYGYTF; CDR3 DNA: TGTGCCACTGCGACAGGGGCGAACTATGGCTACACCTTC
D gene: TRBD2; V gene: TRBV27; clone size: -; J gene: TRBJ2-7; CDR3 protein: CASSLGAGGVYEQYF; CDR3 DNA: TGTGCCAGCAGTTTAGGGGCGGGAGGAGTCTACGAGCAGTACTTC
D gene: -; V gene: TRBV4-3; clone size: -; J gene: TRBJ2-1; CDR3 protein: CASSQRERVANEQFF; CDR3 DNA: TGCGCCAGCAGCCAAAGAGAGCGGGTAGCCAATGAGCAGTTCTTC
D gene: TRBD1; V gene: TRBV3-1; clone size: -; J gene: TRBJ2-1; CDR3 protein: CASSQQGAPYNEQFF; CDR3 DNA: TGTGCCAGCAGCCAACAGGGGGCGCCGTACAATGAGCAGTTCTTC
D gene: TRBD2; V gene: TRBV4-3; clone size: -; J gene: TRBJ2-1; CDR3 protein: CASSQALAGGVDEQFF; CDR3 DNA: TGCGCCAGCAGCCAGGCACTAGCGGGAGGGGTAGATGAGCAGTTCTTC
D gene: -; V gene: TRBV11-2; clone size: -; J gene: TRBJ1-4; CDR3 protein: CASSLEGAWGKLFF; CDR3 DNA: TGTGCCAGCAGCTTAGAGGGCGCTTGGGGAAAACTGTTTTTT
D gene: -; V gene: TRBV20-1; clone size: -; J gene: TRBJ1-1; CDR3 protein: CSAFILTGGYTEAFF; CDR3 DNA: TGCAGTGCTTTTATTTTGACCGGTGGCTACACTGAAGCTTTCTTT
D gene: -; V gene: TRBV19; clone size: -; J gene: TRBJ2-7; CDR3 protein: CASSIMGGHPPEQYF; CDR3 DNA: TGTGCCAGTAGTATAATGGGAGGACACCCCCCCGAGCAGTACTTC
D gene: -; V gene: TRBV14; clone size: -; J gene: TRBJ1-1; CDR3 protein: CASSRPLPGRGTEAFF; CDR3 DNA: TGTGCCAGCAGCCGCCCTCTTCCGGGACGTGGGACTGAAGCTTTCTTT
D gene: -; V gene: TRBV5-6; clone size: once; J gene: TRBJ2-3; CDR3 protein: CASSLSPRVGDTQYF; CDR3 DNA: TGTGCCAGCAGCTTGAGCCCGAGGGTGGGCGATACGCAGTATTTT
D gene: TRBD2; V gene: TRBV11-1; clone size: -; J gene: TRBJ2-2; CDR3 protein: CASSFRTSGRAGSDTGELFF; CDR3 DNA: TGTGCCAGCAGCTTCAGGACTAGCGGGAGGGCCGGAAGTGACACCGGGGAGCTGTTTTTT
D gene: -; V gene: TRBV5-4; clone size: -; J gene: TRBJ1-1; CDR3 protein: CASSLRGMGFMGTEAFF; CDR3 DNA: TGTGCCAGCAGCTTGCGAGGGATGGGCTTTATGGGCACTGAAGCTTTCTTT
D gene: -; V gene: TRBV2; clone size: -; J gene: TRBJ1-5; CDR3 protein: CASSDWTVGSQPQHF; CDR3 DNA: TGTGCCAGCAGTGATTGGACGGTTGGGAGTCAGCCCCAGCATTTT
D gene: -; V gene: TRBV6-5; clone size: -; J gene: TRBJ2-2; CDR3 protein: CASENWAEGGELFF; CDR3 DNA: TGTGCCAGCGAGAATTGGGCCGAGGGCGGGGAGCTGTTTTTT
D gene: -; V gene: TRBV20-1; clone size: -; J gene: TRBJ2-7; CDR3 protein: CSARDVAGAWDEQYF; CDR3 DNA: TGCAGTGCTAGAGATGTCGCAGGTGCTTGGGACGAGCAGTACTTC
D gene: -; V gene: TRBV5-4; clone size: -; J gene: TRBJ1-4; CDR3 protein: CASSPQRGEKLFF; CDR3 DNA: TGTGCCAGCAGCCCCCAGCGGGGGGAAAAACTGTTTTTT
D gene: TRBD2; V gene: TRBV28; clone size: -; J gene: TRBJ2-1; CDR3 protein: CASSPGTSGDGSYNEQFF; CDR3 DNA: TGTGCCAGCAGCCCCGGGACTAGCGGTGACGGCTCCTACAATGAGCAGTTCTTC
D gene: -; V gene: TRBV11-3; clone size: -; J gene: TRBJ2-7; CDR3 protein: CASSLATGGPSSYEQYF; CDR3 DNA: TGTGCCAGCAGCTTAGCCACGGGGGGCCCCAGCTCCTACGAGCAGTACTTC
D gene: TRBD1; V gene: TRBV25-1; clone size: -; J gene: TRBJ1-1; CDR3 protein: CASSGLGQPTEAFF; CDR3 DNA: TGTGCCAGCAGTGGCTTGGGACAGCCGACTGAAGCTTTCTTT
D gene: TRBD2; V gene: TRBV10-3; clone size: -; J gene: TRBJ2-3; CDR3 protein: CAITQEAGADTQYF; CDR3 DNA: TGTGCCATCACGCAGGAAGCGGGAGCAGATACGCAGTATTTT
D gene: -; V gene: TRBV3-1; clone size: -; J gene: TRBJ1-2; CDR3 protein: CASSQDSGMSYGYTF; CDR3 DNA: TGTGCCAGCAGCCAAGATTCAGGGATGAGCTATGGCTACACCTTC
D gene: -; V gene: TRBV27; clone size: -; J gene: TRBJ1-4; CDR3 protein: CASSLSGYNEKLFF; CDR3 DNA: TGTGCCAGCAGTTTATCGGGCTATAATGAAAAACTGTTTTTT
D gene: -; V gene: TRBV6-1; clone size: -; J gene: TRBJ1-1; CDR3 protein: CASSWPYGTEAFF; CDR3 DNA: TGTGCCAGCAGTTGGCCCTACGGCACTGAAGCTTTCTTT
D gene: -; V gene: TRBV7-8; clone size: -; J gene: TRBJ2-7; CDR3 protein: CASSLAGGNSYEQYF; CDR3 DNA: TGTGCCAGCAGCTTAGCGGGAGGTAACTCCTACGAGCAGTACTTC
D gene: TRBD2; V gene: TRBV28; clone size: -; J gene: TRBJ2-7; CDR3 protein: CASSRPGLAEQYF; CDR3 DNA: TGTGCCAGCAGCCGACCGGGACTAGCCGAGCAGTACTTC
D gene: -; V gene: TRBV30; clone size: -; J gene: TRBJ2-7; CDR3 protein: CAWSNGAGVDEQYF; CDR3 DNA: TGTGCCTGGAGTAACGGGGCCGGGGTCGACGAGCAGTACTTC
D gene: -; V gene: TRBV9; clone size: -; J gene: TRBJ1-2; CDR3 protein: CASSVLNGHGGYTF; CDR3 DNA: TGTGCCAGCAGCGTCCTCAACGGCCACGGGGGCTACACCTTC
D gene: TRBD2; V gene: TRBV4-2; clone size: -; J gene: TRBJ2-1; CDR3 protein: CASSQVEREDAYSEQFF; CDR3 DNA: TGTGCCAGCAGCCAAGTGGAGCGGGAGGATGCCTACAGTGAGCAGTTCTTC
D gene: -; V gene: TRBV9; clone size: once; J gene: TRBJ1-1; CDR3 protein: CASAFGAGATEAFF; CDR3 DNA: TGTGCCAGCGCCTTCGGGGCAGGGGCAACTGAAGCTTTCTTT
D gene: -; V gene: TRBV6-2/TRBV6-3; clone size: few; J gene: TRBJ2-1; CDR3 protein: CASTEAGSYNEQFF; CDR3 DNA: TGTGCCAGCACCGAGGCGGGCTCCTACAATGAGCAGTTCTTC
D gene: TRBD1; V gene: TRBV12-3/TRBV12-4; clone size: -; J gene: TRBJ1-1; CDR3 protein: CASSFGQGGTEAFF; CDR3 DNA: TGTGCCAGCAGTTTCGGCCAGGGGGGCACTGAAGCTTTCTTT
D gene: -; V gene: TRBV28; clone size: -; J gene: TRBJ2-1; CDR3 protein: CASSKIAAVINEQFF; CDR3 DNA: TGTGCCAGCAGTAAAATAGCGGCCGTAATCAATGAGCAGTTCTTC
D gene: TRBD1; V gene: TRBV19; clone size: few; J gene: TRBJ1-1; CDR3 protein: CASLGTVNTEAFF; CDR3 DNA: TGTGCCAGTCTTGGGACAGTCAACACTGAAGCTTTCTTT